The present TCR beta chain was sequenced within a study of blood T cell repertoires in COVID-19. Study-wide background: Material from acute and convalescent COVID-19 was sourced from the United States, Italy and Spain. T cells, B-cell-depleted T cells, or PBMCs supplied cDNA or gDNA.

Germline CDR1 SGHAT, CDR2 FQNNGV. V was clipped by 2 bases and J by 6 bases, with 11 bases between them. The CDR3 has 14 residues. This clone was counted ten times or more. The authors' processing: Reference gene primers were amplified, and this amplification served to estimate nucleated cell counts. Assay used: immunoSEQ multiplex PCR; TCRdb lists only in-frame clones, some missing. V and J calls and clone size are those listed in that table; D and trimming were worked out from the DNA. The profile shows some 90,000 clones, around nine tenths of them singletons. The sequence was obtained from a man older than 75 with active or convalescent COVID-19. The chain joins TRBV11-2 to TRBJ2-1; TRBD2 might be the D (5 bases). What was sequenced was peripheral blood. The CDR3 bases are TGTGCCAGCAGCTTACTAGCTCGAGGCAATGAGCAGTTCTTC. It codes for CASSLLARGNEQFF.